These 17 T cell receptor beta chains were sequenced from one sample in a study of response to subunit inactivated influenza vaccine. TCRdb recomputed calls from the RT-PCR reads with MiXCR, one row per CDR3 protein. Found here are roughly 700,000 distinct CDR3 sequences, around 14% of them singletons; the top ten hold 5.5% to 7%. The material was PBMCs from blood, obtained 14 to 15 days before vaccination. These receptors were collected from a man in his fifties or sixties who received an inactivated influenza vaccine.

This clonotype was observed many times. The chain has TRBV12-3 or TRBV12-4 and TRBJ2-7; D remains ambiguous. The ends were cut back, 5 bases at V and 7 bases at J, with 12 bases in the middle. The length of the CDR3 is 12 residues. CDR3 sequence (DNA): TGTGCCAGCAGTCCCAGTCTGCGGGAGCAGTACTTC. Translating gives CASSPSLREQYF.

Points on this clonotype: A read error may produce the germline difference seen at one junction end. The V gene is TRBV20-1, the J gene TRBJ2-1, with D unresolved. Germline V CDR1 and CDR2: DFQATT, SNEGSKA (reference sequence). This CDR3 has 11 residues. The CDR3 nucleotides read TGCTGTGCTAGTCGGATTAATGAGCAGTTCTTC. Protein product: CCASRINEQFF.

There are many counts of this clonotype. A junction boundary mismatches the germline segment, possibly from a read error. V is TRBV5-1 and J is TRBJ2-2; no clear D. Germline V CDR1 and CDR2: SGHRS, YFSETQ. The CDR3 has 15 residues. The CDR3 DNA sequence: TGTGCCAGCAGCTTAGACGGAGCGAACACCGGGGAGCTGTTTTTT. It translates to CASSLDGANTGELFF.

This clonotype was seen a few times. The CDR3 sequence: CASSPGFSNEQFF. The CDR3, as DNA: TGTGCCAGCAGCCCCGGTTTCAGCAATGAGCAGTTCTTC. The rearrangement uses TRBV11-2 and TRBJ2-1, with D hard to call. Trimming stripped 5 bases from V and 6 bases from J, with 11 bases between. Germline assignment: CDR1 SGHAT and CDR2 FQNNGV. The CDR3 consists of 13 residues. The full variable domain, in which reference TRBV11-2 and TRBJ2-1 provide the parts outside the CDR3, is EAGVAQSPRYKIIEKRQSVAFWCNPISGHATLYWYQQILGQGPKLLIQFQNNGVVDDSQLPKDRFSAERLKGVDSTLKIQPAKLEDSAVYLCASSPGFSNEQFFGPGTRLTVL.

This CDR3 reads CASSHEYLSYNEQFF. The CDR3 nucleotides read TGTGCCAGCAGCCACGAGTACTTATCCTACAATGAGCAGTTCTTC. The chain has TRBV3-1 and TRBJ2-1, with no clear D. CDR3 length: 15 residues. In germline, CDR1 is LGHDT, CDR2 YNNKEL (reference sequence). Trimming cost V 3 bases and J 1 base, with 10 bases left between them.

The count of this clonotype is one. In DNA form, the CDR3 reads TGCGCCAGCAACCGGGACAGGACAACAGATACGCAGTATTTT. Its protein is CASNRDRTTDTQYF. The V and J genes are TRBV5-1 and TRBJ2-3; TRBD1 agrees at 8 bases. The CDR3 covers 14 residues. V shed 6 bases and J 3 bases; nucleotides not matched to a gene: 6. Germline-derived CDR1 and CDR2 are SGHRS and YFSETQ.

The genes are TRBV10-3 and TRBJ2-5; 7 bases are shared with TRBD2. The CDR3 is made up of 14 amino acids. In germline, CDR1 is ENHRY, CDR2 SYGVKD. J gave up 5 bases and V 4 bases, and 7 bases lay outside the gene matches. DNA of the CDR3: TGTGCCATCAGTGGGGGGAGCGGGATGGAGACCCAGTACTTC. Translation gives CAISGGSGMETQYF.

This rearrangement joins TRBV29-1 to TRBJ2-7; 7 positions agree with TRBD2. The J segment lost 2 bases and the V segment lost 3 bases, leaving 1 base of the junction unmatched. This CDR3 has 12 amino acids. Looked up from germline, CDR1 is SQVTM and CDR2 is ANQGSEA. The CDR3 is CSVEAGAYEQYF. In DNA, the CDR3 is TGCAGCGTTGAGGCGGGGGCCTACGAGCAGTACTTC.

The chain employs TRBV24-1 and TRBJ2-5, with 10 bases aligning to TRBD2. Trimming took 4 bases from V and 4 from J; bases not matched to a gene: 11. This CDR3 has 17 amino acids. Per germline, CDR1 KGHDR and CDR2 SFDVKD. Here the CDR3 reads CATSDPTPGLASETQYF. The DNA for the CDR3 is TGTGCCACCAGTGACCCGACGCCGGGACTAGCGTCAGAGACCCAGTACTTC.

This clonotype has more than one count but fewer than ten. The chain couples TRBV3-1 to TRBJ2-5; TRBD2 might be the D (5 bases). The V gene's germline CDR1 is LGHDT and CDR2 YNNKEL (reference sequence). The CDR3 sequence is 17 residues long. Trimming pared 0 bases from V and 4 bases from J, leaving 18 bases between. CDR3 loop: CASSQDEVTSRRETQYF. The CDR3, as DNA: TGTGCCAGCAGCCAAGATGAGGTAACTAGTCGACGAGAGACCCAGTACTTC.

The chain employs TRBV7-2 and TRBJ2-7; the match to TRBD2 covers 13 bases. The CDR3 runs to 15 residues. The germline CDR1 and CDR2 sequences are SGHTA and FQGNSA. J lost 6 bases, V lost 5 bases, and 7 bases had no gene match. As DNA, the CDR3 is TGTGCCAGCAGCCGCGGGACTAGCGGGGCCCTCGAGCAGTACTTC. The encoded protein is CASSRGTSGALEQYF.

V is TRBV5-1 and J is TRBJ2-2; D remains unclear. Germline V gene lookup returns CDR1 SGHRS and CDR2 YFSETQ. There are 15 residues in the CDR3. V gave up 5 bases and J gave up 0 bases, with 11 bases separating them. CDR3 nucleotide sequence: TGCGCCAGCAGGGCGACCTGGGCGAACACCGGGGAGCTGTTTTTT. Translating it yields CASRATWANTGELFF.

This clonotype turned up a few times. The chain uses TRBV30 and TRBJ2-1; TRBD1 matches 11 bases. V was clipped by 1 base and J by 7 bases; unmatched bases: 6. The CDR3 totals 15 residues. The germline V gene encodes CDR1 GTSNPN and CDR2 SVGIG (reference sequence). In DNA, the CDR3 is TGTGCCTGGAGTGCCGGGACAGGGGGGTCAAATGAGCAGTTCTTC. It is translated as CAWSAGTGGSNEQFF.

The chain employs TRBV2 and TRBJ2-7; 8 positions match TRBD1. This CDR3 has 15 amino acids. Germline V gene data show CDR1 as SNHLY and CDR2 as FYNNEI. V trimming: 3 bases; J trimming: 2 bases; junction bases outside the gene matches: 6. CDR3 amino acids: CASSDRQGAAYEQYF. The DNA for the CDR3 is TGTGCCAGCAGTGATAGGCAGGGGGCAGCCTACGAGCAGTACTTC.

The gene calls are TRBV5-5 and TRBJ2-1; 9 bases line up with TRBD2. CDR1 and CDR2 from the germline V gene are SGHKS and YYEKEE (reference sequence). Trimming removed 2 bases from V and 7 bases from J; junction bases left unmatched: 10. This CDR3 region has 16 residues. The CDR3 DNA reads as TGTGCCAGCAGCTTAGCGGGGGGAGATTACTTGAATGAGCAGTTCTTC. It codes for CASSLAGGDYLNEQFF.

As DNA, the CDR3 is TGTGCCAGCTCACCACCTTCGTCTAGCGGTAGCACAGATACGCAGTATTTT. Translating gives CASSPPSSSGSTDTQYF. The chain joins TRBV18 to TRBJ2-3, with 7 positions matching TRBD2. V trimming: 0 bases; J trimming: 0 bases; junction bases outside the gene matches: 6. This CDR3 comprises 17 residues. Germline V gene lookup returns CDR1 KGHSH and CDR2 LQKENI.

There are many counts of this clonotype. The chain links TRBV4-1 to TRBJ1-4; the match to TRBD1 covers 9 bases. From germline, CDR1 is MGHRA and CDR2 YSYEKL. The ends lost 7 bases at V and 0 bases at J; junction bases unmatched: 9. This CDR3 is 17 amino acids long. This CDR3 reads CASTGTGILATNEKLFF. The DNA of the CDR3 is TGCGCCAGCACCGGGACAGGGATTCTTGCAACTAATGAAAAACTGTTTTTT.